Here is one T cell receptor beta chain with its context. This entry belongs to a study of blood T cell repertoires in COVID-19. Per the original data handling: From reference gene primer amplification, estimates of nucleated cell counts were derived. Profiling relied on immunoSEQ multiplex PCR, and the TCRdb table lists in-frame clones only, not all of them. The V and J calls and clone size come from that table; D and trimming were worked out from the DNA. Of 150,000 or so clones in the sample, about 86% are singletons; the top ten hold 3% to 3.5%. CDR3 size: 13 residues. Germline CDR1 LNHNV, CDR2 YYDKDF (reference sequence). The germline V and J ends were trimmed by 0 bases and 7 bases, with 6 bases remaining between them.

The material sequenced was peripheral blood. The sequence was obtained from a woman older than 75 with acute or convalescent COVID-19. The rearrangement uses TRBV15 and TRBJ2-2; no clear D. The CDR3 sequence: CATSRDQVGELFF. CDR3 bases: TGTGCCACCAGCAGAGATCAGGTCGGGGAGCTGTTTTTT.